One and the same sample provided the 28 T cell receptor beta chains below, sequenced in a study of Ad26.COV2.S vaccination and SARS-CoV-2 variants. Treatment indicated: around 19 received Ad26.COV2.S at low or high dose, single or two shots; a few received placebo; per-sample allocation not given. Sampling occurred on day 63 after the first vaccine or placebo injection. Produced via immunoSEQ multiplex PCR; TCRdb's table is partial and in-frame only. The table includes roughly 250,000 clones, approximately 88% detected once. Sequenced here: peripheral blood, sampled in a trial of Ad26.COV2.S vaccine versus placebo. The receptors here all came from a person between 18 and 65 years old who received the Ad26.COV2.S COVID-19 vaccine or a placebo.

This clone has just one count. This chain joins TRBV6-2 or TRBV6-3 and TRBJ1-2, with 8 positions matching TRBD1. V trimming: 4 bases; J trimming: 4 bases; junction bases outside the gene matches: 5. This CDR3 has 14 residues. Germline-derived CDR1 and CDR2 are MNHEY and SVGEGT. The CDR3 DNA is TGTGCCAGCAGTTTCCGGGACAGGCCCTATGGCTACACCTTC. Translating it yields CASSFRDRPYGYTF.

Notes on this clone: The junction does not match germline at one end; this may be a read error. The chain combines TRBV9 with TRBJ1-6; a possible D gene is TRBD1 (6 bases). The length of the CDR3 is 15 residues. Germline CDR1 reads SGDLS; CDR2 reads YYNGEE. The CDR3 sequence: CASSPTGSHNSPLHF. CDR3 in DNA: TGTGCCAGCAGCCCGACAGGCTCCCATAATTCACCCCTCCACTTT.

This rearrangement joins TRBV6-2 or TRBV6-3 to TRBJ2-7, with D possibly called TRBD1 or TRBD2 (5 bases each). Germline V CDR1 and CDR2: MNHEY, SVGEGT. The ends were cut back, 2 bases at V and 3 bases at J, with 8 bases in the middle. This CDR3 has 13 residues. The CDR3 sequence is CASSYEGYYEQYV. In nucleotides, the CDR3 is TGTGCCAGCAGTTACGAGGGGTACTACGAGCAGTACGTC.

The chain joins TRBV15 to TRBJ1-5; D may be TRBD1 (6 bases). CDR3 size: 14 residues. Trimming pared 3 bases from V and 7 bases from J, leaving 13 bases between. Germline CDR1 LNHNV, CDR2 YYDKDF (reference sequence). The CDR3 nucleotides read TGTGCCACCAGCAGTCTAGGGGGATTCCAGCCCCAGCATTTT. Encoded protein: CATSSLGGFQPQHF.

This clone showed up just once. The chain combines TRBV10-3 with TRBJ2-5; D call uncertain. The CDR3 sequence is 12 residues long. Germline values: CDR1 ENHRY, CDR2 SYGVKD. The V and J ends lost 3 bases and 2 bases respectively, with 4 bases between them. In DNA form, the CDR3 reads TGTGCCATCAGTGACCTTCAAGAGACCCAGTACTTC. This translates into CAISDLQETQYF.

The chain links TRBV5-8 to TRBJ1-4, with 8 nucleotides matching TRBD1. The CDR3 has 14 residues. Germline V lookup: CDR1 SGHTS, CDR2 YDEGEE. V was clipped by 4 bases and J by 7 bases; unmatched bases: 6. DNA of the CDR3: TGTGCCAGCAGCCCCGGACAGGGAATTGAAAAACTGTTTTTT. Amino acid sequence: CASSPGQGIEKLFF.

This rearrangement joins TRBV9 to TRBJ2-5; 10 nucleotides line up with TRBD2. This CDR3 comprises 14 residues. Germline V CDR1 and CDR2: SGDLS, YYNGEE. J lost 4 bases, V lost 4 bases, and 4 bases had no gene match. The CDR3: CASSPGLATETQYF. The CDR3 DNA sequence: TGTGCCAGCAGCCCGGGACTAGCGACAGAGACCCAGTACTTC.

V and J are TRBV30 and TRBJ2-5; D perhaps matches TRBD2 (7 bases). Between the trimmed V and J ends, which lost 4 bases and 4 bases, there was a span of 13 bases. This CDR3 is 13 amino acids long. Germline-derived CDR1 and CDR2 are GTSNPN and SVGIG (reference sequence). The CDR3, as DNA: TGTGCCTGGAAGGGGGGGCGACTAGAGACCCAGTACTTC. Translated: CAWKGGRLETQYF.

The chain uses TRBV12-3 or TRBV12-4 and TRBJ2-7; 7 nucleotides agree with TRBD1. The V and J ends lost 6 bases and 4 bases, in that order; junction bases with no gene match: 3. This CDR3 spans 12 amino acids. The DNA of the CDR3 is TGTGCCAGCAGCTACAGGGGTTACGAGCAGTACTTC. Translation: CASSYRGYEQYF.

As regards this clone: The germline gene is not matched at one end of the junction; a read error may be the cause. The J gene is TRBJ2-1, the V gene TRBV5-1, with 13 nucleotides matching TRBD2. This CDR3 is 14 amino acids long. Germline V lookup: CDR1 SGHRS, CDR2 YFSETQ. CDR3 in amino acids: CASSPGLAGDFMVF. The CDR3 DNA follows: TGCGCCAGCAGCCCAGGACTAGCGGGAGATTTTATGGTCTTC.

The chain uses TRBV6-1 and TRBJ1-5; tentative D call: TRBD1 (5 bases). Germline values: CDR1 MNHNS, CDR2 SASEGT. There are 15 residues in the CDR3. V was cut by 1 base and J by 0 bases, with 7 bases left in between. CDR3 in amino acids: CASSEGQFSNQPQHF. CDR3 nucleotide sequence: TGTGCCAGCAGTGAAGGACAGTTTAGCAATCAGCCCCAGCATTTT.

This chain connects TRBV7-2 to TRBJ2-3; D gene uncertain. The CDR3 loop spans 15 amino acids. V dropped 5 bases and J dropped 2 bases, with 14 bases sitting between them. Germline CDR1 is SGHTA and CDR2 is FQGNSA. CDR3 DNA sequence: TGTGCCAGCAGCCCTCAGGCACGATCCACAGATACGCAGTATTTT. Protein: CASSPQARSTDTQYF.

This rearrangement joins TRBV25-1 to TRBJ2-3, with D possibly TRBD2 on 5 matching bases. This CDR3 has 14 residues. Trimming shortened V by 4 bases and J by 6 bases, and 14 bases separated the two germline ends. Looked up from germline, CDR1 is MGHDK and CDR2 is SYGVNS. Here the CDR3 reads CASSGRGWWDTQYF. The CDR3 DNA sequence: TGTGCCAGCAGTGGACGGGGATGGTGGGATACGCAGTATTTT. Together with reference TRBV25-1 and TRBJ2-3, the CDR3 gives the full variable domain: EADIYQTPRYLVIGTGKKITLECSQTMGHDKMYWYQQDPGMELHLIHYSYGVNSTEKGDLSSESTVSRIRTEHFPLTLESARPSHTSQYLCASSGRGWWDTQYFGPGTRLTVL.

The gene calls are TRBV4-1 and TRBJ2-7; D unclear. The V and J ends lost 4 bases and 6 bases respectively, with 16 bases between them. The CDR3 sequence is 14 residues long. CDR1 MGHRA and CDR2 YSYEKL come from the germline V gene. The CDR3 DNA is TGCGCCAGCAGCCGCTCAGATTACCCCTCCGAGCAGTACTTC. Residues: CASSRSDYPSEQYF.

Concerning this clone itself: Other DNA variants within this sample encode the same CDR3. The genes are TRBV3-1 (or the pseudogene TRBV3-2) and TRBJ2-7; no reliable D call. This CDR3 has 13 residues. Per the germline V gene, CDR1 is LGHDT and CDR2 is YNNKEL (reference sequence). The V gene lost 0 bases and the J gene lost 2 bases, with 5 bases spanning the gap. CDR3 residues: CASSQDPTYEQYF. The CDR3 DNA reads as TGTGCCAGCAGCCAAGATCCCACCTACGAGCAGTACTTC.

The chain is built from TRBV7-2 and TRBJ1-6; D may be TRBD1 (5 bases). V lost 4 bases, J lost 7 bases, and 17 bases lay in between. The length of the CDR3 is 16 residues. CDR1 and CDR2 (germline): SGHTA, FQGNSA. CDR3 residues: CASSSPPGPLNSPLHF. The CDR3, as DNA: TGTGCCAGCAGCTCCCCGCCGGGACCGCTAAATTCACCCCTCCACTTT.

This clone has just one count. The same CDR3 arises from other DNA sequences in this sample as well. The V call is TRBV5-1, the J call TRBJ1-5; D is unclear. CDR1 and CDR2 (germline): SGHRS, YFSETQ. The V and J ends lost 0 bases and 6 bases respectively, with 7 bases between them. There are 13 residues in the CDR3. For the CDR3, the DNA is TGCGCCAGCAGCTTGGGGGCGGGTCAGCCCCAGCATTTT. As protein: CASSLGAGQPQHF.

The chain uses TRBV6-5 and TRBJ1-2; D not certain. Germline CDR1 is MNHEY and CDR2 is SVGAGI. V was trimmed by 6 bases and J by 8 bases, leaving 16 bases between them. The CDR3 spans 13 residues. The CDR3 nucleotides are TGTGCCAGCAGCCGTACCCTTTCTTCGGGCTACACCTTC. Residues: CASSRTLSSGYTF.

This rearrangement joins TRBV6-6 to TRBJ1-2; maybe TRBD1 (6 bases). Germline CDR1 reads MNHNY; CDR2 reads SVGAGI (reference sequence). There are 14 residues in the CDR3. The V end was cut by 6 bases, the J end by 5 bases, with 16 bases between. Here the CDR3 reads CASSSGTHSYGYTF. The CDR3 DNA follows: TGTGCCAGCAGCTCCGGGACACACAGTTATGGCTACACCTTC.

V and J are TRBV2 and TRBJ1-4; D ambiguous. The CDR3 extends over 13 amino acids. CDR1 SNHLY and CDR2 FYNNEI come from the germline V gene. V lost 7 bases and J 5 bases, leaving 11 bases between the germline ends. In nucleotides, the CDR3 is TGTGCCAGCACCCCGGGATACAATGAAAAACTGTTTTTT. Residues: CASTPGYNEKLFF.

This clone turned up a few times. V usage is TRBV27 and J usage is TRBJ2-3; D is unresolved. Germline assignment: CDR1 MNHEY and CDR2 SMNVEV (reference sequence). CDR3 size: 12 residues. Trimming took off 3 bases at V and 5 bases at J, with 6 bases between the two ends. The CDR3 here is CASSLFGDTQYF. As DNA, the CDR3 is TGTGCCAGCAGTTTGTTTGGAGATACGCAGTATTTT.

J is TRBJ1-5 and V is TRBV9, with no clear D. The CDR3 totals 14 residues. The V end lost 4 bases, the J end lost 0 bases, and 8 bases lay between the germline ends. The germline V gene encodes CDR1 SGDLS and CDR2 YYNGEE. The CDR3 DNA sequence: TGTGCCAGCAGCATCGACGGTAGCAATCAGCCCCAGCATTTT. Its protein is CASSIDGSNQPQHF.

The CDR3 reads CASSLDGTGGQNEQFF. CDR3 sequence (DNA): TGTGCCAGCAGCTTAGATGGGACAGGGGGGCAGAATGAGCAGTTCTTC. The J gene is TRBJ2-1, the V gene TRBV7-2, with 11 bases that match TRBD1. CDR1 and CDR2 from the germline V gene are SGHTA and FQGNSA. CDR3 length equals 16 residues. The trim removed 1 base at V and 7 bases at J, leaving 6 bases unmatched. Full variable domain (missing parts from reference TRBV7-2 and TRBJ2-1): GAGVSQSPSNKVTEKGKDVELRCDPISGHTALYWYRQSLGQGLEFLIYFQGNSAPDKSGLPSDRFSAERTGGSVSTLTIQRTQQEDSAVYLCASSLDGTGGQNEQFFGPGTRLTVL.

The chain is built from TRBV29-1 and TRBJ1-3; a weak D match, TRBD1 (6 bases). The CDR3 has 13 amino acids. Per germline, CDR1 SQVTM and CDR2 ANQGSEA. The V and J ends lost 6 bases and 0 bases respectively, with 9 bases between them. The CDR3, as DNA: TGCAGCGTATGGACAGCCTCTGGAAACACCATATATTTT. Its protein product is CSVWTASGNTIYF.

The chain recombines TRBV7-9 with TRBJ2-3; no clear D. This CDR3 comprises 13 residues. Germline V gives CDR1 SEHNR, CDR2 FQNEAQ (reference sequence). Deletions cut 2 bases from V and 6 bases from J, with 9 bases between. The CDR3 DNA reads TGTGCCAGCAGCTTAAAGCCGATGGATACGCAGTATTTT. Translation gives CASSLKPMDTQYF.

The chain recombines TRBV6-5 with TRBJ1-5; D unresolved. The CDR3 loop spans 13 amino acids. V was pared by 6 bases and J by 7 bases, with 13 bases between. CDR1 MNHEY and CDR2 SVGAGI come from the germline V gene. CDR3 protein: CASSGDRRQPQHF. The CDR3 DNA reads TGTGCCAGCAGCGGAGACCGAAGACAGCCCCAGCATTTT.

The rearrangement links TRBV20-1 to TRBJ2-7, with D perhaps assigned TRBD1 or TRBD2 (5 bases each). The CDR3 extends over 11 amino acids. Germline V gene sequence: CDR1 DFQATT, CDR2 SNEGSKA (reference sequence). Trimming cost V 5 bases and J 3 bases, with 8 bases left between them. The CDR3 DNA sequence: TGCAGTGCTGGGGACCTCTACGAGCAGTACTTC. It specifies CSAGDLYEQYF.

This clone has a single count. V usage is TRBV29-1 and J usage is TRBJ1-2; D possibly corresponds to TRBD1 (5 bases). The CDR3 loop spans 14 amino acids. Per the germline V gene, CDR1 is SQVTM and CDR2 is ANQGSEA. With 7 bases removed from V and 6 bases from J, the gap between germline ends came to 21 bases. CDR3 sequence reads: CSALGGHWLDGYTF. CDR3 coding DNA: TGCAGCGCTTTGGGCGGACACTGGTTGGATGGCTACACCTTC.